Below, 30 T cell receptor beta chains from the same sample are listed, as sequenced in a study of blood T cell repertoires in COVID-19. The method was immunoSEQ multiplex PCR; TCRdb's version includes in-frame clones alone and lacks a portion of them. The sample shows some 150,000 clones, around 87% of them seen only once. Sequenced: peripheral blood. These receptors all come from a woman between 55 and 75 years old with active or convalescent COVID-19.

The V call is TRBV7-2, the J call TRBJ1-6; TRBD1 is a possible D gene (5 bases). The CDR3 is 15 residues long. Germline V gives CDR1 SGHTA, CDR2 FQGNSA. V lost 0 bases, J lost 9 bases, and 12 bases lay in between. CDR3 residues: CASSLAQGGTSPLHF. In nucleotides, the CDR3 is TGTGCCAGCAGCTTAGCGCAGGGTGGTACTTCACCCCTCCACTTT.

The CDR3 reads CASSINRPGEAFF. The CDR3 nucleotides read TGTGCCAGTAGTATAAATAGGCCAGGGGAAGCTTTCTTT. This chain connects TRBV19 to TRBJ1-1, with D possibly being TRBD1 (5 bases). In germline, CDR1 is LNHDA, CDR2 SQIVND (reference sequence). The CDR3 is made up of 13 amino acids. Trimming removed 2 bases at V and 8 bases at J, with 12 bases between.

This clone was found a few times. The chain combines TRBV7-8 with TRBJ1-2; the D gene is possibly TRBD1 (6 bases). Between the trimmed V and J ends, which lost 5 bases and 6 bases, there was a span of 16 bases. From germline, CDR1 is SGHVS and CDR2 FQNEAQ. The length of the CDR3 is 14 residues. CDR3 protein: CASSRGQSIDGYTF. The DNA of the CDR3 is TGTGCCAGCAGCCGAGGACAGTCGATTGATGGCTACACCTTC.

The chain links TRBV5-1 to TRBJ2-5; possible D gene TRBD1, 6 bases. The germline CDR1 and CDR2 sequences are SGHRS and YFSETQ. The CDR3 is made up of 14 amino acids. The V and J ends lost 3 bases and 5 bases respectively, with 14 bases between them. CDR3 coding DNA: TGCGCCAGCAGCTCGATACAGGGCGGGGAGACCCAGTACTTC. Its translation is CASSSIQGGETQYF. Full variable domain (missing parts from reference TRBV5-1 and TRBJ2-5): KAGVTQTPRYLIKTRGQQVTLSCSPISGHRSVSWYQQTPGQGLQFLFEYFSETQRNKGNFPGRFSGRQFSNSRSEMNVSTLELGDSALYLCASSSIQGGETQYFGPGTRLLVL.

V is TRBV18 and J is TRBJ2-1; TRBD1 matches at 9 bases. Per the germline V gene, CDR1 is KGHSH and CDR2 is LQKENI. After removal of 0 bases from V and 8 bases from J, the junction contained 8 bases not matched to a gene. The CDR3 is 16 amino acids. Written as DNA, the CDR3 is TGTGCCAGCTCACCACCGACGACAGGGGGTAAGGATGAGCAGTTCTTC. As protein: CASSPPTTGGKDEQFF.

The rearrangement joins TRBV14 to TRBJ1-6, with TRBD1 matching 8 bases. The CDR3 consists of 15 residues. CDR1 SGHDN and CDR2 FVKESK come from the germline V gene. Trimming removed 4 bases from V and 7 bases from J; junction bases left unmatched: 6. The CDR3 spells CASSPRQGSNSPLHF. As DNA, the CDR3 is TGTGCCAGCAGCCCCCGACAGGGGAGCAATTCACCCCTCCACTTT.

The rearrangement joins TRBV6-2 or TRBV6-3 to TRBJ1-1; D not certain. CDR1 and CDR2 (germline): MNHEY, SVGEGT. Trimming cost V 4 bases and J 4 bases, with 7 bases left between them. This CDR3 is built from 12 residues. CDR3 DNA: TGTGCCAGCAGTTCACCGGGCACTGAAGCTTTCTTT. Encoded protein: CASSSPGTEAFF.

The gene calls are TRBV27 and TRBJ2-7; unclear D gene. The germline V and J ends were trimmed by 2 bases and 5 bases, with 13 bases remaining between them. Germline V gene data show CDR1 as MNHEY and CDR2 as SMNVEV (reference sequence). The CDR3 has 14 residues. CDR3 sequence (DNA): TGTGCCAGCAGTTTACAGAACCGCCAGGACGAGCAGTACTTC. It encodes CASSLQNRQDEQYF.

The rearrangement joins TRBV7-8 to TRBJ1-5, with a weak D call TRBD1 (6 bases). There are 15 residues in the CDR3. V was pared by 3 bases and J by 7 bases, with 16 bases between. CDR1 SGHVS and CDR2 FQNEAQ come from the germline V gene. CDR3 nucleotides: TGTGCCAGCAGCTTGGCGGGGGGCTCGGGGCAGCCCCAGCATTTT. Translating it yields CASSLAGGSGQPQHF.

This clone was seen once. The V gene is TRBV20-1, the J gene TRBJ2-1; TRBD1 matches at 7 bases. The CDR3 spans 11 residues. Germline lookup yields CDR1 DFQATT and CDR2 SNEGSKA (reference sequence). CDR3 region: CRAGQDNEQFF. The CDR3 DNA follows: TGCAGGGCTGGACAGGACAATGAGCAGTTCTTC.

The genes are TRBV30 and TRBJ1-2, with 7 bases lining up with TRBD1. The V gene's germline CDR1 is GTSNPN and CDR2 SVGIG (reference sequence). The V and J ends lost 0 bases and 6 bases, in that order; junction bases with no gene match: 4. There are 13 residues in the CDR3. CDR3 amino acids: CAWSVTRGDGYTF. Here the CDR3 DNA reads TGTGCCTGGAGTGTAACCAGGGGGGATGGCTACACCTTC.

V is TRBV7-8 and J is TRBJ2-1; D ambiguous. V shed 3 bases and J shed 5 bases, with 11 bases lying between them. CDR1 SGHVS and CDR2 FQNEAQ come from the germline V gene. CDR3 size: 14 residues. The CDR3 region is CASSFSEQDNEQFF. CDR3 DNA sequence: TGTGCCAGCAGCTTTTCAGAGCAGGACAATGAGCAGTTCTTC.

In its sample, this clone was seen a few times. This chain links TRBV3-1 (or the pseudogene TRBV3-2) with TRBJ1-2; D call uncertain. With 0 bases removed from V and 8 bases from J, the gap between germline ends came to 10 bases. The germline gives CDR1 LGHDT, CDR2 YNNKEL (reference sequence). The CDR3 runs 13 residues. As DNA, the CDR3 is TGTGCCAGCAGCCAAGAGGCCGGGTTGGGCTACACCTTC. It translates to CASSQEAGLGYTF.

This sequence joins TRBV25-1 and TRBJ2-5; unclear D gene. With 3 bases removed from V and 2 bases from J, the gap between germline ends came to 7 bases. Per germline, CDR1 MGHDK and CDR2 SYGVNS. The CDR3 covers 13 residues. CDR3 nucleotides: TGTGCCAGCAGTGATCCAGGACAAGAGACCCAGTACTTC. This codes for CASSDPGQETQYF.

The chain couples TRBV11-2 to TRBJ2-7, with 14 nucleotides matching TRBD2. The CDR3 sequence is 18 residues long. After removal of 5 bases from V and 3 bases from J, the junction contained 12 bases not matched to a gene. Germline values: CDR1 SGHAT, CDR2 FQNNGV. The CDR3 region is CASSQGTSGGTEYYEQYF. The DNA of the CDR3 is TGTGCCAGCAGCCAAGGGACTAGCGGGGGCACAGAGTACTACGAGCAGTACTTC.

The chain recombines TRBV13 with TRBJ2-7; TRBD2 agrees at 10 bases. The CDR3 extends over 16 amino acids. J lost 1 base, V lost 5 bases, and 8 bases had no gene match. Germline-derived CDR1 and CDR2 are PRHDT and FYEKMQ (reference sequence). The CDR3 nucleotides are TGTGCCAGCAGCACCCATAGCGGGGGGTCATCCTACGAGCAGTACTTC. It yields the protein CASSTHSGGSSYEQYF. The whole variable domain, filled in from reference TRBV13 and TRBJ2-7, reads AAGVIQSPRHLIKEKRETATLKCYPIPRHDTVYWYQQGPGQDPQFLISFYEKMQSDKGSIPDRFSAQQFSDYHSELNMSSLELGDSALYFCASSTHSGGSSYEQYFGPGTRLTVT.

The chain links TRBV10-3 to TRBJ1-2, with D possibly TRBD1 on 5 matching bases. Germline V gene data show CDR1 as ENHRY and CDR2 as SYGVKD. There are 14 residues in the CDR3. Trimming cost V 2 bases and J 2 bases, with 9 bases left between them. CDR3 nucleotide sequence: TGTGCCATCAGTGAGAGACAGACCAACTATGGCTACACCTTC. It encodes CAISERQTNYGYTF.

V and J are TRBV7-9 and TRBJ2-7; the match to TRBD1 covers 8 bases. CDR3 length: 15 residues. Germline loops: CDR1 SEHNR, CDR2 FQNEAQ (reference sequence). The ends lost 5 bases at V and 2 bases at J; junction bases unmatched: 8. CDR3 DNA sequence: TGTGCCAGCAGCCGACCGGGACAGGCAGCCTACGAGCAGTACTTC. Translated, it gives CASSRPGQAAYEQYF. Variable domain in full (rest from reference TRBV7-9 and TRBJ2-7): DTGVSQNPRHKITKRGQNVTFRCDPISEHNRLYWYRQTLGQGPEFLTYFQNEAQLEKSRLLSDRFSAERPKGSFSTLEIQRTEQGDSAMYLCASSRPGQAAYEQYFGPGTRLTVT.

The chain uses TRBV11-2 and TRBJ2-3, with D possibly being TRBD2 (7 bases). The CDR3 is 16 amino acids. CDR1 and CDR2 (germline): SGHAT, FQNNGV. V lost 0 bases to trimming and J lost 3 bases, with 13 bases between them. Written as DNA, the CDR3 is TGTGCCAGCAGCTTAGATCTGGGGGGGCGAACAGATACGCAGTATTTT. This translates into CASSLDLGGRTDTQYF.

The DNA for the CDR3 is TGTGCCAGCTCACCTGCCGGGACAGGGCAAGAGACCCAGTACTTC. It translates to CASSPAGTGQETQYF. The chain recombines TRBV18 with TRBJ2-5; 9 bases match TRBD1. J was trimmed by 2 bases and V by 3 bases; bases with no gene match: 4. CDR3 length: 15 amino acids. CDR1 and CDR2 from the germline V gene are KGHSH and LQKENI.

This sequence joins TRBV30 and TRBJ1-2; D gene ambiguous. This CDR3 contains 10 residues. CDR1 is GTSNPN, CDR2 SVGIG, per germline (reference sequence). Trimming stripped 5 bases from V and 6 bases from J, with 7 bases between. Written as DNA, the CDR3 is TGTGCCTGGGCCCTTGATGGCTACACCTTC. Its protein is CAWALDGYTF.

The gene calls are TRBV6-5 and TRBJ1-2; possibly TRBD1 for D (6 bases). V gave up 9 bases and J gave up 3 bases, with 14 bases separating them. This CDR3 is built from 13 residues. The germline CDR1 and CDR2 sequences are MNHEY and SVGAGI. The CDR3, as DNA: TGTGCCAGTTCAGGGGAGGGCTACTATGGCTACACCTTC. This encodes CASSGEGYYGYTF.

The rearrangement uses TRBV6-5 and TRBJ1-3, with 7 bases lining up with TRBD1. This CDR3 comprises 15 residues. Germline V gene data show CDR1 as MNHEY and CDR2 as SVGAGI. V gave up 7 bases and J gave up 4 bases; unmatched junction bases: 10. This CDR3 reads CASTRQGVRGNTIYF. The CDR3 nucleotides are TGTGCCAGCACCCGACAGGGTGTGAGGGGAAACACCATATATTTT.

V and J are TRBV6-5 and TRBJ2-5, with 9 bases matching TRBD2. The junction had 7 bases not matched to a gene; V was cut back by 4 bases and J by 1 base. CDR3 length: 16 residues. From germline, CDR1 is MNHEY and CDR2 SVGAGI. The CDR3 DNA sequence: TGTGCCAGCAGTTTGATGTCAGCGGGGGGCCAAGAGACCCAGTACTTC. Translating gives CASSLMSAGGQETQYF.

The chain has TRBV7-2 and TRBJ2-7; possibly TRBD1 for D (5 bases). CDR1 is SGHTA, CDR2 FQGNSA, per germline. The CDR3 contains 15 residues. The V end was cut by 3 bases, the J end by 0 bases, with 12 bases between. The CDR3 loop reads CASSFQTAPSYEQYF. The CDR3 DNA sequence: TGTGCCAGCAGCTTCCAGACAGCCCCCTCCTACGAGCAGTACTTC.

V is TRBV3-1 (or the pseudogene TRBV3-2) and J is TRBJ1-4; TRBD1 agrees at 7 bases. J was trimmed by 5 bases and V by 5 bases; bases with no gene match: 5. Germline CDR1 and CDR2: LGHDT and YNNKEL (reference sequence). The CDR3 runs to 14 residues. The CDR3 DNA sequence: TGTGCCAGCAGCGGTGGGACAGAAAATGAAAAACTGTTTTTT. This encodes CASSGGTENEKLFF.

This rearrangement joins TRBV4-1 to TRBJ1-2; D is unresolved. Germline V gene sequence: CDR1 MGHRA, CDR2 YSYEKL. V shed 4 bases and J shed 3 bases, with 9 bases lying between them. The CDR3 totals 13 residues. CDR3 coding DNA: TGCGCCAGCAGCCCCAACTTGGACTATGGCTACACCTTC. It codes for CASSPNLDYGYTF.

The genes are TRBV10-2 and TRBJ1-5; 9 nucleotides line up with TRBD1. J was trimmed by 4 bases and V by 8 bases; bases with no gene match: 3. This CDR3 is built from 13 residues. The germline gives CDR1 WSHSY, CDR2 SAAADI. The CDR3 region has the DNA TGCGCCAGCGGGGGACAGGGAAATCAGCCCCAGCATTTT. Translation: CASGGQGNQPQHF.

CDR3 residues: CSVSDSVSGNTIYF. The CDR3 DNA sequence: TGCAGCGTTTCAGATTCCGTCTCTGGAAACACCATATATTTT. The rearrangement links TRBV29-1 to TRBJ1-3; no definite D call. Germline CDR1 and CDR2: SQVTM and ANQGSEA. CDR3 size: 14 residues. The ends were cut back, 5 bases at V and 0 bases at J, with 11 bases in the middle.

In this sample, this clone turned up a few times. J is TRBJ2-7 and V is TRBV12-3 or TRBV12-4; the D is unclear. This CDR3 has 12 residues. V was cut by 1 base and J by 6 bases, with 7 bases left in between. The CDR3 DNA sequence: TGTGCCAGCAGTTTAGATTCGGGCGAGCAGTACTTC. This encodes CASSLDSGEQYF.